Listed here are 19 T cell receptor beta chains from one sample, sequenced in a study of blood T cell repertoires in COVID-19. Method: immunoSEQ multiplex PCR; TCRdb's copy keeps in-frame clones and lacks some. The sample holds more than 250,000 clones, 85% to 90% seen once. Source material: peripheral blood. The receptors were sampled from a woman aged 45-65 years with COVID-19, enrolled during active disease.

This chain's CDR3 is CASSMLGRGASGTTDTQYF. The DNA for the CDR3 is TGTGCCAGTAGTATGTTGGGGAGAGGGGCTAGCGGGACCACAGATACGCAGTATTTT. This chain uses TRBV19 with TRBJ2-3; 9 bases align to TRBD2. The CDR3 contains 19 residues. V dropped 3 bases and J dropped 2; count of bases not matched to a gene: 15. Per the germline V gene, CDR1 is LNHDA and CDR2 is SQIVND (reference sequence). Variable domain in full (rest from reference TRBV19 and TRBJ2-3): DGGITQSPKYLFRKEGQNVTLSCEQNLNHDAMYWYRQDPGQGLRLIYYSQIVNDFQKGDIAEGYSVSREKKESFPLTVTSAQKNPTAFYLCASSMLGRGASGTTDTQYFGPGTRLTVL.

The chain joins TRBV2 to TRBJ1-2, with TRBD1 identical over 7 bases. The CDR3 extends over 14 amino acids. V trimming: 2 bases; J trimming: 7 bases; junction bases outside the gene matches: 7. From germline, CDR1 is SNHLY and CDR2 FYNNEI. CDR3 sequence: CASSESRQGSGYTF. DNA of the CDR3: TGTGCCAGCAGTGAATCCCGACAGGGTAGTGGCTACACCTTC. Combining the CDR3 with reference TRBV2 and TRBJ1-2 gives the whole variable domain EPEVTQTPSHQVTQMGQEVILRCVPISNHLYFYWYRQILGQKVEFLVSFYNNEISEKSEIFDDQFSVERPDGSNFTLKIRSTKLEDSAMYFCASSESRQGSGYTFGSGTRLTVV.

V gene TRBV7-2 combines with J gene TRBJ2-7; 7 positions agree with TRBD2. The CDR3 covers 14 residues. V lost 0 bases, J lost 12 bases, and 11 bases stayed unmatched. Germline lookup yields CDR1 SGHTA and CDR2 FQGNSA. CDR3 bases: TGTGCCAGCAGCTTAGCGCTGACTAGCACTCCGCCGTACTTC. Encoded protein: CASSLALTSTPPYF.

J is TRBJ2-3 and V is TRBV5-4; a possible D gene is TRBD1 (7 bases). The length of the CDR3 is 15 residues. Looked up from germline, CDR1 is SGHNT and CDR2 is YYREEE (reference sequence). Trimming took 4 bases from V and 6 from J, leaving 18 bases between them. The CDR3 DNA follows: TGTGCCAGCAGCCCGGGACAGACCCTAGCGGATACGCAGTATTTT. Its translation is CASSPGQTLADTQYF.

The chain uses TRBV5-8 and TRBJ2-3, with TRBD2 as a possible D gene (5 bases). Trimming took off 3 bases at V and 2 bases at J, with 13 bases between the two ends. There are 15 residues in the CDR3. In germline, CDR1 is SGHTS, CDR2 YDEGEE. CDR3 nucleotides: TGTGCCAGCAGCTACCTGGGAGCAAACACAGATACGCAGTATTTT. Its protein is CASSYLGANTDTQYF.

The V call is TRBV29-1, the J call TRBJ1-2; unclear D gene. Per germline, CDR1 SQVTM and CDR2 ANQGSEA. Trimming shortened V by 7 bases and J by 4 bases, and 16 bases separated the two germline ends. CDR3 length: 13 residues. This CDR3 is CSDLRTGSYGYTF. The CDR3 nucleotides are TGCAGCGACCTTCGGACGGGAAGCTATGGCTACACCTTC.

This clone has only one observation. V is TRBV29-1 and J is TRBJ2-3, with D unresolved. Between the trimmed V and J ends, which lost 6 bases and 0 bases, there was a span of 7 bases. The length of the CDR3 is 12 residues. Per germline, CDR1 SQVTM and CDR2 ANQGSEA. The CDR3 here is CSVEPSTDTQYF. CDR3 sequence (DNA): TGCAGCGTAGAACCTAGCACAGATACGCAGTATTTT.

The CDR3 region has the DNA TGTGCCAGCAGCCTCGGACTAGCGGGAGGGCCAGCGTTCTTC. Translated: CASSLGLAGGPAFF. The gene calls are TRBV7-3 and TRBJ2-1; 15 nucleotides line up with TRBD2. Germline loops: CDR1 SGHTA, CDR2 FQGTGA. CDR3 length: 14 residues. The J segment lost 15 bases and the V segment lost 5 bases, leaving 8 bases of the junction unmatched.

The chain uses TRBV2 and TRBJ1-1; a possible D gene is TRBD1 (5 bases). The CDR3 length is 15 residues. V lost 4 bases and J lost 0, with 12 bases in between. The germline V gene has CDR1 SNHLY and CDR2 FYNNEI. CDR3 loop: CASSAPGNMNTEAFF. Here the CDR3 DNA reads TGTGCCAGCAGTGCTCCAGGGAATATGAACACTGAAGCTTTCTTT.

This chain links TRBV30 with TRBJ2-7; 7 nucleotides line up with TRBD2. The V gene's germline CDR1 is GTSNPN and CDR2 SVGIG (reference sequence). Trimming cost V 7 bases and J 7 bases; bases outside gene matches: 13. This CDR3 spans 13 amino acids. CDR3 sequence: CAFQRERLYEQYF. As DNA, the CDR3 is TGTGCCTTCCAGCGGGAACGTCTCTATGAGCAGTACTTC.

The chain employs TRBV19 and TRBJ2-3; no clear D gene. V shed 4 bases and J shed 0 bases, with 2 bases lying between them. Germline V lookup: CDR1 LNHDA, CDR2 SQIVND (reference sequence). CDR3 size: 12 residues. The CDR3: CASSTSTDTQYF. CDR3 sequence (DNA): TGTGCCAGTAGTACTAGCACAGATACGCAGTATTTT. The full variable domain, its missing parts supplied by reference TRBV19 and TRBJ2-3, is DGGITQSPKYLFRKEGQNVTLSCEQNLNHDAMYWYRQDPGQGLRLIYYSQIVNDFQKGDIAEGYSVSREKKESFPLTVTSAQKNPTAFYLCASSTSTDTQYFGPGTRLTVL.

This chain uses TRBV4-2 with TRBJ2-1; TRBD2 agrees at 7 bases. Germline V gene lookup returns CDR1 LGHNA and CDR2 YNFKEQ. Unmatched junction bases numbered 10, after V lost 1 base and J lost 7 bases. This CDR3 region has 16 residues. The CDR3 is CASSQVDELAYNEQFF. CDR3 DNA: TGTGCCAGCAGCCAAGTCGACGAACTAGCGTATAATGAGCAGTTCTTC.

CDR3 bases: TGTGCCATCAGTAGCAAAGGGGATAGCAATCAGCCCCAGCATTTT. It specifies CAISSKGDSNQPQHF. V usage is TRBV10-3 and J usage is TRBJ1-5; D may be TRBD1 (5 bases). V was shortened by 5 bases and J by 0 bases, with 11 bases between the two germline ends. Germline CDR1 reads ENHRY; CDR2 reads SYGVKD. The CDR3 loop spans 15 amino acids.

In this sample, this clone turned up once. The rearrangement joins TRBV6-1 to TRBJ2-7, with D possibly matching TRBD1 (6 bases). Trimming stripped 0 bases from V and 2 bases from J, with 11 bases between. Germline V gene data show CDR1 as MNHNS and CDR2 as SASEGT. The CDR3 spans 15 residues. The DNA of the CDR3 is TGTGCCAGCAGTGAAGCGGGGGCAAGGCCCTACGAGCAGTACTTC. Its translation is CASSEAGARPYEQYF.

The chain couples TRBV29-1 to TRBJ2-7, with 7 bases lining up with TRBD2. In germline, CDR1 is SQVTM, CDR2 ANQGSEA. The CDR3 covers 14 residues. J was trimmed by 3 bases and V by 5 bases; bases with no gene match: 10. The CDR3 is CSVHSGPRHYEQYF. The CDR3, as DNA: TGCAGCGTTCATAGCGGGCCGAGACACTACGAGCAGTACTTC.

The CDR3 sequence: CASSLDGTPDLGLFF. The CDR3 DNA sequence: TGTGCCAGCAGCTTAGATGGCACACCGGATCTAGGACTGTTTTTT. V gene TRBV11-3 combines with J gene TRBJ1-4; D is ambiguous. Germline V CDR1 and CDR2: SGHNT, YENEEA. CDR3 length: 15 amino acids. The V end was cut by 0 bases, the J end by 13 bases, with 18 bases between.

The chain carries TRBV19 and TRBJ1-2; 7 bases are shared with TRBD1. From germline, CDR1 is LNHDA and CDR2 SQIVND (reference sequence). V lost 7 bases to trimming and J lost 2 bases; unmatched junction nucleotides: 16. The CDR3 runs 17 residues. The CDR3: CASKDGGREQGNYGYTF. DNA for the CDR3: TGTGCCAGTAAAGATGGGGGTAGGGAACAGGGGAACTATGGCTACACCTTC.

This clone was counted a single time. The gene calls are TRBV2 and TRBJ1-3, with D unresolved. V was trimmed by 7 bases and J by 4 bases, leaving 5 bases between them. CDR1 and CDR2 from the germline V gene are SNHLY and FYNNEI. There are 11 residues in the CDR3. The CDR3 sequence: CASTSGNTIYF. DNA for the CDR3: TGTGCCAGCACGTCGGGAAACACCATATATTTT.

This chain links TRBV6-2 or TRBV6-3 with TRBJ1-5; no clear D. The germline V and J ends were trimmed by 2 bases and 2 bases, with 4 bases remaining between them. This CDR3 spans 13 amino acids. The V gene's germline CDR1 is MNHEY and CDR2 SVGEGT. The CDR3, as DNA: TGTGCCAGCAGTTACCCGGGCAATCAGCCCCAGCATTTT. Encoded protein: CASSYPGNQPQHF.